Listed below are T cell receptor beta chains from one sample, sequenced in a study of blood T cell repertoires in COVID-19. Clones were sequenced by immunoSEQ multiplex PCR, and TCRdb holds only the in-frame ones, with some missing. This sample has approximately 90,000 clones, with 88% found just once. Specimen: peripheral blood. The receptor source for this set is a man in his sixties with acute or convalescent COVID-19. CDR3s include the opening cysteine and the closing phenylalanine or tryptophan. The D gene is left open where the match is weak. The listing skips clone size in some rows; elsewhere it reads once, few, many or a size class.

v_gene	j_gene	abundance	d_gene	CDR3aa	CDR3nt
TRBV29-1	TRBJ2-1	once	TRBD2	CSALPLAGQQFF	TGCAGCGCCTTGCCGCTAGCGGGGCAGCAGTTCTTC
TRBV5-1	TRBJ2-7	-	TRBD1	CASSSHRGIYEQYF	TGCGCCAGCAGCTCCCACAGGGGAATCTACGAGCAGTACTTC
TRBV7-3	TRBJ2-1	-	-	CASSTTVTDEQFF	TGTGCCAGCAGCACGACAGTAACGGACGAGCAGTTCTTC
TRBV18	TRBJ2-7	-	TRBD1	CASSRQGGYEQYF	TGTGCCAGCTCACGACAGGGGGGGTACGAGCAGTACTTC
TRBV20-1	TRBJ2-3	-	-	CSARGDTQYF	TGCAGTGCCCGGGGGGATACGCAGTATTTT
TRBV6-1	TRBJ2-5	-	TRBD2	CASSDGTSGPGETQYF	TGTGCCAGCAGTGACGGGACTAGCGGCCCCGGGGAGACCCAGTACTTC
TRBV14	TRBJ1-1	-	-	CASSHLGQNTEAFF	TGTGCCAGCAGCCATTTAGGACAGAACACTGAAGCTTTCTTT
TRBV5-4	TRBJ1-4	-	TRBD1	CASSPGTGYEKLFF	TGTGCCAGCAGCCCCGGGACAGGGTATGAAAAACTGTTTTTT
TRBV2	TRBJ1-5	-	TRBD1	CASSGRGQGSQPQHF	TGTGCCAGCAGTGGACGAGGACAGGGGAGTCAGCCCCAGCATTTT
TRBV7-2	TRBJ2-6	-	-	CASSLGRGSGANVLTF	TGTGCCAGCAGCTTAGGGAGGGGCTCTGGGGCCAACGTCCTGACTTTC
TRBV4-1	TRBJ2-2	-	TRBD2	CASISVTSGRNRGELFF	TGCGCCAGCATATCGGTGACTAGCGGGAGGAATCGGGGGGAGCTGTTTTTT
TRBV4-1	TRBJ1-5	few	-	CASSQEAEDYSNQPQHF	TGCGCCAGCAGCCAAGAGGCCGAAGACTATAGCAATCAGCCCCAGCATTTT
TRBV29-1	TRBJ2-1	once	TRBD1	CSVEDLRTRQGAYNEQFF	TGCAGCGTTGAAGATCTTAGGACGAGACAGGGGGCTTACAATGAGCAGTTCTTC
TRBV5-1	TRBJ2-2	few	TRBD2	CASTPTSATGELFF	TGCGCCAGCACCCCGACTAGCGCTACCGGGGAGCTGTTTTTT
TRBV2	TRBJ1-1	-	-	CASGFPRGGLITEAFF	TGTGCCAGCGGGTTTCCAAGGGGGGGTTTGATAACTGAAGCTTTCTTT
TRBV7-9	TRBJ1-2	-	TRBD1	CASSLRQGSNYGYTF	TGTGCCAGCAGCCTCCGACAGGGGTCGAACTATGGCTACACCTTC